A selection of T cell receptor beta chains follows, all from one sample in a study of vaccination and CD4 T cells after COVID-19. Via MiXCR, TCRdb re-called the PCR reads, giving one row per CDR3 protein. The table shows around 14,000 distinct CDR3 sequences, with roughly half occurring only once. Antigens of these TCRs are unknown. Specimen: CD4+ T cells from blood, cultured in vitro. All receptors come from a human donor who had recovered from COVID-19. Each CDR3 is given with its conserved first and last residue. The order of the fields is D gene, clone size, V gene, J gene, CDR3 protein, CDR3 DNA. A D gene is named only where the DNA matches it firmly. Clone sizes are given selectively: once, few, many, or a class where the clone is expanded.

d_call: -
clone_size: -
v_call: TRBV2
j_call: TRBJ1-1
cdr3_aa: CASTRGRLVF
cdr3_nt: TGTGCCAGCACCCGGGGCAGGCTAGTCTTT

d_call: TRBD2
clone_size: -
v_call: TRBV24-1
j_call: TRBJ2-5
cdr3_aa: CATSDPTSGRKTQYF
cdr3_nt: TGTGCCACCAGTGATCCGACTAGCGGGCGTAAGACCCAGTACTTC

d_call: -
clone_size: -
v_call: TRBV19
j_call: TRBJ1-4
cdr3_aa: CASSTPAEGNEKLFF
cdr3_nt: TGTGCCAGTAGTACCCCCGCCGAGGGAAATGAAAAACTGTTTTTT

d_call: -
clone_size: -
v_call: TRBV15
j_call: TRBJ1-2
cdr3_aa: CATSSQLNYGYTF
cdr3_nt: TGTGCCACCAGCTCCCAGTTAAACTATGGCTACACCTTC

d_call: TRBD2
clone_size: -
v_call: TRBV7-9
j_call: TRBJ2-5
cdr3_aa: CASSSGLALGTQYF
cdr3_nt: TGTGCCAGCAGCTCGGGACTAGCCCTGGGGACCCAGTACTTC

d_call: -
clone_size: -
v_call: TRBV28
j_call: TRBJ2-1
cdr3_aa: CASSSPGPQTYNEQFF
cdr3_nt: TGTGCCAGCTCCTCACCGGGTCCCCAAACCTACAATGAGCAGTTCTTC

d_call: -
clone_size: few
v_call: TRBV20-1
j_call: TRBJ1-4
cdr3_aa: CSARDSAGGNEKLFF
cdr3_nt: TGCAGTGCTAGAGATTCAGCCGGGGGGAATGAAAAACTGTTTTTT

d_call: TRBD1
clone_size: few
v_call: TRBV18
j_call: TRBJ2-5
cdr3_aa: CASSSEGAETQYF
cdr3_nt: TGTGCCAGCTCATCTGAGGGGGCTGAGACCCAGTACTTC

d_call: -
clone_size: few
v_call: TRBV24-1
j_call: TRBJ1-2
cdr3_aa: CATSDSGAQLDYGYTF
cdr3_nt: TGTGCCACCAGTGATTCGGGGGCACAGCTCGACTATGGCTACACCTTC

d_call: -
clone_size: -
v_call: TRBV5-1
j_call: TRBJ2-4
cdr3_aa: CASSFYGAKNIQYF
cdr3_nt: TGCGCCAGCAGCTTCTACGGGGCCAAAAACATTCAGTACTTC

d_call: TRBD1
clone_size: -
v_call: TRBV12-3/TRBV12-4
j_call: TRBJ2-5
cdr3_aa: CASSPRTGRVETQYF
cdr3_nt: TGTGCCAGCAGTCCCAGGACAGGGCGGGTCGAGACCCAGTACTTC

d_call: -
clone_size: few
v_call: TRBV7-9
j_call: TRBJ1-1
cdr3_aa: CASSTENTEAFF
cdr3_nt: TGTGCCAGCAGCACCGAGAACACTGAAGCTTTCTTT

d_call: -
clone_size: -
v_call: TRBV7-2
j_call: TRBJ1-1
cdr3_aa: CASSLVALGAEAFF
cdr3_nt: TGTGCCAGCAGCTTAGTAGCCCTGGGCGCTGAAGCTTTCTTT

d_call: TRBD1
clone_size: -
v_call: TRBV6-1
j_call: TRBJ1-4
cdr3_aa: CASRLGQFNEKLFF
cdr3_nt: TGTGCCAGCAGATTGGGACAGTTTAATGAAAAACTGTTTTTT

d_call: TRBD1
clone_size: -
v_call: TRBV28
j_call: TRBJ2-1
cdr3_aa: CASRPQGINEQFF
cdr3_nt: TGTGCCAGCAGGCCACAGGGGATTAATGAGCAGTTCTTC

d_call: TRBD2
clone_size: once
v_call: TRBV20-1
j_call: TRBJ2-2
cdr3_aa: CSATNGASGSTGELFF
cdr3_nt: TGCAGTGCTACCAACGGGGCTAGCGGGAGTACCGGGGAGCTGTTTTTT

d_call: -
clone_size: few
v_call: TRBV20-1
j_call: TRBJ1-5
cdr3_aa: CSEEARNQPQHF
cdr3_nt: TGCAGTGAGGAGGCACGCAATCAGCCCCAGCATTTT